This T cell receptor (beta chain) is drawn from a study of blood T cell repertoires in COVID-19. Study information: In each case, the material was cDNA or gDNA derived from T cells, B-cell-depleted T cells, or PBMCs.

Deletions cut 1 base from V and 8 bases from J, with 10 bases between. Germline CDR1 is SGHDT and CDR2 is YYEEEE. CDR3 size: 14 residues. Sequencing used immunoSEQ multiplex PCR; TCRdb keeps in-frame clones, though not all of them. Here the sample spans more than 300,000 clones, more than 75% being singletons. Researchers sorted participants into cohorts using their self-reported clinical history. What was sequenced was PBMCs or T cells enriched from blood (not recorded which). The chain combines TRBV5-6 with TRBJ1-6; the D is unclear. This TCR was recovered from a woman aged 18-29 years who had recovered from COVID-19. CDR3 sequence reads: CASSLTSPDSPLHF. The DNA of the CDR3 is TGTGCCAGCAGCTTGACGTCTCCGGATTCACCCCTCCACTTT. The variable domain in full, completed from reference TRBV5-6 and TRBJ1-6, reads DAGVTQSPTHLIKTRGQQVTLRCSPKSGHDTVSWYQQALGQGPQFIFQYYEEEERQRGNFPDRFSGHQFPNYSSELNVNALLLGDSALYLCASSLTSPDSPLHFGNGTRLTVT.